This T cell receptor beta chain was sequenced for a study of molecular identifiers for immune sequencing clone quantification. TCRdb reprocessed the PCR reads via MiXCR and lists one record per CDR3 protein. The sample carries approximately 670,000 distinct CDR3 sequences, less than 20% recorded once. This clonotype was counted only a few times. The CDR3 covers 16 residues. Germline V gene sequence: CDR1 LGHNA, CDR2 YNFKEQ. The trim removed 0 bases at V and 5 bases at J, leaving 9 bases unmatched. The sequenced material came from naive CD8+ T cells from blood, with Jurkat cell RNA spiked in. Subset reported: FACS-sorted CD8+CD4-CCR7+CD45RA+ naive T cells. The genes are TRBV4-2 and TRBJ2-5, with 7 bases fitting TRBD2. This TCR came from a human donor in good health. Some libraries in this study had Jurkat cell RNA spiked in. The CDR3 coding sequence is TGTGCCAGCAGCCAAGACGGGGGGAGGGCCGGCGAGACCCAGTACTTC. This codes for CASSQDGGRAGETQYF.